Each of the 13 T cell receptor beta chains below was sequenced from the same sample in a study of Graves' ophthalmopathy and Graves' hyperthyroidism. Transcripts of RNA were the source for amplifying TCR beta CDR3 regions. The first-round RT-PCR employed HTBI primers together with the Qiagen OneStep RT-PCR kit. A multiplex PCR was then performed as the second round. In TCRdb, the multiplex PCR reads were re-called with MiXCR into one record per CDR3 protein. The table shows approximately 540,000 distinct CDR3 sequences, with 35% to 40% occurring only once. The sequencing input was peripheral blood or thyroid tissue (not recorded which). Receptors originate from an adult man with Graves' hyperthyroidism.

The table lists this clonotype with a few counts. The chain has TRBV6-2 or TRBV6-3 and TRBJ1-6; 7 bases fit TRBD1. Germline CDR1 and CDR2: MNHEY and SVGEGT. J lost 0 bases, V lost 7 bases, and 6 bases had no gene match. The CDR3 sequence is 16 residues long. CDR3 sequence (DNA): TGTGCCAGCACCGAACGGACAGGCTCCTATAATTCACCCCTCCACTTT. Protein product: CASTERTGSYNSPLHF.

This clonotype appeared a few times. The chain links TRBV7-2 to TRBJ2-7; possible D gene TRBD2, 7 bases. V was shortened by 3 bases and J by 7 bases, with 19 bases between the two germline ends. The CDR3 has 15 residues. Germline loops: CDR1 SGHTA, CDR2 FQGNSA. In nucleotides, the CDR3 is TGTGCCAGCAGCTTCCTAGCAAGAGGGGGGGGTGAGCAGTACTTC. It codes for CASSFLARGGGEQYF.

This clonotype appeared many times. V usage is TRBV5-8 and J usage is TRBJ1-1, with TRBD1 as a possible D gene (5 bases). The V gene lost 5 bases and the J gene lost 1 base, with 15 bases spanning the gap. This CDR3 is built from 15 residues. Germline V gene data show CDR1 as SGHTS and CDR2 as YDEGEE. In DNA, the CDR3 is TGTGCCAGCAGTGACCCACGGGGCGAGAACACTGAAGCTTTCTTT. Protein sequence: CASSDPRGENTEAFF.

This clonotype occurred many times. The chain links TRBV25-1 to TRBJ1-1; D not resolved. Germline loops: CDR1 MGHDK, CDR2 SYGVNS. Between the trimmed V and J ends, which lost 1 base and 1 base, there was a span of 7 bases. The CDR3 extends over 14 amino acids. CDR3 in amino acids: CASSEFGGNTEAFF. The CDR3, as DNA: TGTGCCAGCAGTGAATTTGGAGGGAACACTGAAGCTTTCTTT.

This clonotype was seen repeatedly, ten times or more. The V gene is TRBV28, the J gene TRBJ2-7; weak D call: TRBD2 (5 bases). V was shortened by 6 bases and J by 4 bases, with 16 bases between the two germline ends. CDR1 is MDHEN and CDR2 is SYDVKM in the germline V gene. CDR3 length: 14 amino acids. The CDR3 DNA reads as TGTGCCAGCAGCCAAGGCGGCAGCGGTTACGAGCAGTACTTC. Amino acids: CASSQGGSGYEQYF.

The chain employs TRBV20-1 and TRBJ1-2; D is perhaps TRBD1 (5 bases). The CDR3 spans 15 residues. Germline lookup yields CDR1 DFQATT and CDR2 SNEGSKA (reference sequence). Trimming left V 3 bases short and J 0 bases short, with 14 bases between. The CDR3 nucleotides are TGCAGTGCTAGGGGCAGGGTAGTACCTAACTATGGCTACACCTTC. Protein product: CSARGRVVPNYGYTF.

This clonotype was detected ten times or more. V is TRBV5-1 and J is TRBJ1-2, with TRBD1 matching 7 bases. Germline CDR1 reads SGHRS; CDR2 reads YFSETQ. This CDR3 region has 15 residues. Trimming at V came to 0 bases and at J to 4 bases, leaving 6 bases not matched to a gene. CDR3: CASSLAGGQSYGYTF. The CDR3 coding sequence is TGCGCCAGCAGCTTGGCCGGGGGACAGAGCTATGGCTACACCTTC.

This clonotype showed up many times. The chain uses TRBV2 and TRBJ2-7; D is ambiguous. V gave up 7 bases and J gave up 4 bases, with 14 bases separating them. The CDR3 is 13 residues long. Germline loops: CDR1 SNHLY, CDR2 FYNNEI. The CDR3 coding sequence is TGTGCCAGCATCGCCCGCGTGAAATACGAGCAGTACTTC. It codes for CASIARVKYEQYF.

The chain employs TRBV10-3 and TRBJ1-5, with a tentative D call TRBD1 (6 bases). The CDR3 is 13 residues long. The germline gives CDR1 ENHRY, CDR2 SYGVKD. Trimming cost V 8 bases and J 3 bases, with 11 bases left between them. CDR3 bases: TGTGCCATCGGTGGACAGCCCAATCAGCCCCAGCATTTT. It codes for CAIGGQPNQPQHF.

This clonotype was counted many times. The chain is built from TRBV6-1 and TRBJ2-5, with D possibly TRBD2 on 6 matching bases. V shed 8 bases and J shed 1 base, with 11 bases lying between them. CDR3 length equals 13 residues. The germline gives CDR1 MNHNS, CDR2 SASEGT. Here the CDR3 reads CASRSSGQETQYF. CDR3 DNA sequence: TGTGCCAGCCGGAGTAGCGGCCAAGAGACCCAGTACTTC.

This clonotype was observed at least ten times. The chain links TRBV12-3 or TRBV12-4 to TRBJ1-4; maybe TRBD1 (6 bases). The germline V and J ends were trimmed by 5 bases and 10 bases, with 17 bases remaining between them. CDR3 size: 14 residues. CDR3 sequence reads: CASSPLQGPLKLFF. As DNA, the CDR3 is TGTGCCAGCAGTCCTCTACAGGGACCCTTAAAACTGTTTTTT.

This clonotype was observed a few times. This rearrangement joins TRBV6-5 to TRBJ1-1, with TRBD1 identical over 9 bases. There are 17 residues in the CDR3. Trimming removed 0 bases from V and 3 bases from J; junction bases left unmatched: 8. The germline gives CDR1 MNHEY, CDR2 SVGAGI. DNA for the CDR3: TGTGCCAGCAGTTACTCGCTCGTTGGGGACAGGGACACTGAAGCTTTCTTT. Translating gives CASSYSLVGDRDTEAFF.

In this sample, this clonotype turned up a few times. This chain uses TRBV12-3 or TRBV12-4 with TRBJ2-7; weak D call: TRBD2 (7 bases). Trimming took 3 bases from V and 7 from J, leaving 19 bases between them. CDR3 length: 15 amino acids. The CDR3 spells CASSLGGGGRSEQYF. The CDR3 DNA is TGTGCCAGCAGTTTGGGGGGGGGCGGGAGATCTGAGCAGTACTTC.